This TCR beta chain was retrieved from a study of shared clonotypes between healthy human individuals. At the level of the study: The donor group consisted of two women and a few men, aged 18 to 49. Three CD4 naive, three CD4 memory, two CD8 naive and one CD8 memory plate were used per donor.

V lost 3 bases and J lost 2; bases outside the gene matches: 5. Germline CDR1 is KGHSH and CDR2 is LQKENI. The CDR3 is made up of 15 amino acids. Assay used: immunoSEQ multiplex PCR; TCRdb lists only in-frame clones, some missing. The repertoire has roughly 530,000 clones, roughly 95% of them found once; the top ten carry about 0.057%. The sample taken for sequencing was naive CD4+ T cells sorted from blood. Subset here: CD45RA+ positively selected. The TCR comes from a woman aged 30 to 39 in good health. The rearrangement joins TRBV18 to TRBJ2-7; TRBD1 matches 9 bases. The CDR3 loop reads CASSPGQGQTYEQYF. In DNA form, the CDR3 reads TGTGCCAGCTCACCTGGACAGGGGCAAACCTACGAGCAGTACTTC.